This paragraph covers one T cell receptor beta chain sequence. Antigen unknown. This sample is drawn from a study of OX40 agonist ivuxolimab in advanced cancers. The wider study: Dosing consisted of intravenous ivuxolimab at 0.01 to 10 mg/kg every 2 weeks. Patients achieving partial responses numbered three: one hepatocellular carcinoma case and two cutaneous melanoma cases. Points from the study as a whole: Clonal expansion by week 6 occurred in CD4+ and CD8+ blood T cells (at 0.1 to 3.0 mg/kg).

Some clones are missing from TCRdb's copy, which holds only in-frame ones; the method was immunoSEQ multiplex PCR. Among about 24,000 clones listed, roughly 89% were seen once. Blood samples were obtained at baseline, cycle 4 day 1, and cycle 7 day 1. This TCR was sampled from an adult with an advanced solid tumor such as melanoma, head and neck, liver or kidney cancer. Source: CD4+ or CD8+ T cells sorted from blood, taken in a trial of the OX40 agonist ivuxolimab.

CDR3 protein: CASSRQESSYEQYF. CDR3 nucleotides: TGTGCCAGCAGTAGACAGGAGAGCTCCTACGAGCAGTACTTC. The J gene is TRBJ2-7, the V gene TRBV9, with D maybe TRBD1 (6 bases). This CDR3 is built from 14 residues. V gave up 5 bases and J gave up 0 bases, with 12 bases separating them. The germline CDR1 and CDR2 sequences are SGDLS and YYNGEE.